These T cell receptor beta chains were read from a single sample in a study of shared clonotypes between healthy human individuals. Sequencing used immunoSEQ multiplex PCR; TCRdb keeps in-frame clones, though not all of them. Altogether more than 2 million clones are present, 85% to 95% being singletons, with the ten largest covering 0.13%. Sequenced sample: naive CD4+ T cells sorted from blood. These receptors originate from a man aged 18 to 30 in good health. Each CDR3 is given with its conserved first and last residue. Fields, in order: J gene, clone size, V gene, D gene, CDR3 protein, CDR3 DNA. The D gene is left open where the match is weak. Rows may omit the clone size; those that give it use once, few, many or a size class.

TRBJ2-3,NA,TRBV10-1,TRBD1,CASSSLRTGGSDTQYF,TGCGCCAGCAGTTCGCTTAGAACAGGGGGCTCAGATACGCAGTATTTT
TRBJ2-2,NA,TRBV11-2,NA,CASSLDSEGVGELFF,TGTGCCAGCAGCTTAGATTCCGAGGGAGTCGGGGAGCTGTTTTTT
TRBJ1-6,NA,TRBV6-1,NA,CASSEAPGSSYNSPLHF,TGTGCCAGCAGTGAAGCTCCGGGGAGCTCCTATAATTCACCCCTCCACTTT
TRBJ2-7,NA,TRBV7-9,TRBD1,CASSWDRVSGLNEQYF,TGTGCCAGCAGCTGGGACAGGGTGTCAGGTTTGAACGAGCAGTACTTC
TRBJ2-7,NA,TRBV7-2,NA,CASSLAPVSYEQYF,TGTGCCAGCAGCTTAGCGCCCGTGTCCTACGAGCAGTACTTC
TRBJ2-1,NA,TRBV28,TRBD1,CASSSQGQGSYNEQFF,TGTGCCAGCAGTTCGCAAGGACAGGGGTCCTACAATGAGCAGTTCTTC
TRBJ2-4,NA,TRBV6-5,TRBD2,CASGQAGGGLQYF,TGTGCCAGCGGACAAGCGGGGGGAGGACTTCAGTACTTC
TRBJ2-3,NA,TRBV5-1,TRBD1,CASKRTGQPADTQYF,TGCGCCAGCAAGCGAACGGGACAGCCCGCAGATACGCAGTATTTT
TRBJ1-4,NA,TRBV2,NA,CASSEGGDALFF,TGTGCCAGCAGTGAAGGCGGGGACGCTCTGTTTTTT
TRBJ2-5,NA,TRBV19,NA,CASKNRPEGTQYF,TGTGCCAGTAAGAACCGACCGGAAGGGACCCAGTACTTC
TRBJ2-5,NA,TRBV5-1,NA,CASSPYIRETQYF,TGCGCCAGCAGCCCCTATATCCGAGAGACCCAGTACTTC
TRBJ2-1,NA,TRBV5-1,NA,CASTLTSTTYNEQFF,TGCGCCAGCACCCTTACTAGCACTACTTACAATGAGCAGTTCTTC
TRBJ1-6,NA,TRBV9,NA,CASSVVDSNNSPLHF,TGTGCCAGCAGCGTAGTTGACAGTAATAATTCACCCCTCCACTTT
TRBJ2-3,NA,TRBV9,TRBD2,CASSVGLAGGDTQYF,TGTGCCAGCAGCGTAGGACTAGCGGGGGGAGATACGCAGTATTTT
TRBJ2-1,NA,TRBV2,TRBD1,CASSEGQGLLQFF,TGTGCCAGCAGCGAAGGACAGGGCCTCTTGCAGTTCTTC
TRBJ1-2,NA,TRBV4-1,NA,CASTRQSTDYGYTF,TGCGCCAGCACCCGACAGTCTACAGACTATGGCTACACCTTC
TRBJ2-7,NA,TRBV6-5,TRBD1,CASSRGQGHYEQYF,TGTGCCAGCAGTCGAGGACAGGGACACTACGAGCAGTACTTC
TRBJ2-6,NA,TRBV15,NA,CATSEGTAGANVLTF,TGTGCCACCAGCGAAGGGACGGCTGGGGCCAACGTCCTGACTTTC
TRBJ2-5,NA,TRBV30,NA,CAWSVRDLGAQYF,TGTGCCTGGAGTGTACGGGACCTAGGGGCCCAGTACTTC
TRBJ2-5,NA,TRBV9,NA,CASSVGVGQETQYF,TGTGCCAGCAGCGTAGGAGTGGGGCAAGAGACCCAGTACTTC
TRBJ1-1,NA,TRBV28,NA,CASRPPREREAFF,TGTGCCAGCAGGCCCCCTAGGGAAAGAGAAGCTTTCTTT
TRBJ2-7,NA,TRBV5-1,NA,CASSLEGFIYEQYF,TGCGCCAGCAGCTTGGAGGGTTTTATCTACGAGCAGTACTTC
TRBJ2-3,NA,TRBV7-9,TRBD2,CASSTGLAGDTDTQYF,TGTGCCAGCAGCACCGGACTAGCGGGAGACACAGATACGCAGTATTTT
TRBJ1-1,NA,TRBV28,TRBD1,CASGDRRTEAFF,TGTGCCAGCGGGGACAGACGGACTGAAGCTTTCTTT
TRBJ2-1,NA,TRBV7-2,TRBD1,CASSLGQGARNEQFF,TGTGCCAGCAGCTTAGGCCAGGGGGCGCGCAATGAGCAGTTCTTC
TRBJ2-1,NA,TRBV2,NA,CASSELASSYNEQFF,TGTGCCAGCAGTGAATTAGCCAGCTCCTACAATGAGCAGTTCTTC
TRBJ1-5,NA,TRBV5-6,TRBD1,CASSYWTGINSNQPQHF,TGTGCCAGCAGCTACTGGACAGGAATTAATAGCAATCAGCCCCAGCATTTT
TRBJ2-7,NA,TRBV25-1,NA,CASSELGYEQYF,TGTGCCAGCAGTGAATTAGGCTACGAGCAGTACTTC
TRBJ1-4,few,TRBV9,TRBD1,CASSPGTVNEKLFF,TGTGCCAGCAGCCCCGGGACAGTTAATGAAAAACTGTTTTTT
TRBJ1-4,once,TRBV5-1,NA,CASSPGVVGNEKLFF,TGCGCCAGCAGCCCCGGGGTGGTAGGAAATGAAAAACTGTTTTTT
TRBJ2-7,NA,TRBV7-9,NA,CASSFAGGYEQYF,TGTGCCAGCAGCTTTGCAGGGGGGTACGAGCAGTACTTC
TRBJ2-5,NA,TRBV5-5,NA,CASSLATIETQYF,TGTGCCAGCAGCTTGGCGACGATAGAGACCCAGTACTTC
TRBJ1-2,NA,TRBV28,NA,CASSFKRSYGYTF,TGTGCCAGCAGTTTCAAACGGAGCTATGGCTACACCTTC
TRBJ1-1,NA,TRBV6-6,NA,CASSYSGARSTEAFF,TGTGCCAGCAGTTACTCTGGGGCGCGGAGCACTGAAGCTTTCTTT
TRBJ1-1,once,TRBV7-9,NA,CASSLVWPVALQSGTEAFF,TGTGCCAGCAGCTTAGTTTGGCCAGTCGCGTTACAGTCCGGAACTGAAGCTTTCTTT
TRBJ2-7,many,TRBV19,NA,CASSIGQFYEQYF,TGTGCCAGTAGTATAGGACAGTTCTACGAGCAGTACTTC
TRBJ1-1,NA,TRBV11-2,NA,CASSPDLGDTEAFF,TGTGCCAGCAGCCCCGATTTAGGCGACACTGAAGCTTTCTTT
TRBJ2-1,NA,TRBV6-6,TRBD2,CASTTLGIAGVNEQFF,TGTGCCAGCACCACCCTAGGGATAGCGGGAGTCAATGAGCAGTTCTTC
TRBJ2-5,once,TRBV28,TRBD2,CASSLDSGGPSQETQYF,TGTGCCAGCAGTTTGGATAGCGGGGGACCCAGTCAAGAGACCCAGTACTTC
TRBJ1-1,NA,TRBV2,NA,CASSGPKQEAFF,TGTGCCAGCAGTGGTCCGAAGCAAGAAGCTTTCTTT
TRBJ1-2,NA,TRBV5-1,NA,CASSQSAGLGYYTF,TGCGCCAGCAGCCAGTCAGCGGGATTGGGTTACTACACCTTC